This T cell receptor beta chain was sequenced for a study of beta chain features in type 1 diabetes. Study-level results: Insertions at VDJ junctions were less frequent in type 1 diabetes patients. These patients also deleted more nucleotides at the same junctions. Moderately but significantly shorter TCRB CDR3s were found in Type 1 diabetes patients in all four CD4+ subsets.

Expressed TCRB transcripts were sequenced after all isolated RNA was converted to cDNA. Clones were read by immunoSEQ multiplex PCR, and TCRdb kept only the in-frame ones, dropping some. The sample records under 300,000 clones, roughly 17% being singletons. This clone was counted a few times. Its antigen is unidentified. The ends were cut back, 5 bases at V and 3 bases at J, with 17 bases in the middle. The germline V gene has CDR1 SGHTA and CDR2 FQGNSA. This CDR3 region has 15 residues. The genes are TRBV7-2 and TRBJ2-7; D might be TRBD2 (6 bases). The source material was naive CD4+ T cells from blood. This TCR derives from a man in his thirties or forties with type 1 diabetes. CDR3: CASSPQPGTYYEQYF. The CDR3 DNA follows: TGTGCCAGCAGCCCCCAGCCCGGGACTTACTACGAGCAGTACTTC.